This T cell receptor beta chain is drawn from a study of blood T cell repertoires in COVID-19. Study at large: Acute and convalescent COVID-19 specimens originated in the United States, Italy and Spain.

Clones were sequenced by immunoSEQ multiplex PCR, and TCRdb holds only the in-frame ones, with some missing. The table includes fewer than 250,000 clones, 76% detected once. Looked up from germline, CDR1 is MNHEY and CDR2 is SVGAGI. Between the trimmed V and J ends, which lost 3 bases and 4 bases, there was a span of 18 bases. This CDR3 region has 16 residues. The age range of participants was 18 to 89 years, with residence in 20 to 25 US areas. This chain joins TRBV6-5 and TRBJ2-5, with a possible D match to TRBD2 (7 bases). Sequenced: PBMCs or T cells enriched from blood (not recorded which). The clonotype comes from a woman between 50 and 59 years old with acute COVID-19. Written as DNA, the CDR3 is TGTGCCAGCAGTTATATAGGTGGGGGGGGGCCAGAGACCCAGTACTTC. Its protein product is CASSYIGGGGPETQYF.